The clone carrying this T cell receptor beta chain was seen a handful of times. Antigen specificity is unknown. Individual TCR cDNA molecules each bore their own unique molecular identifier. In TCRdb, the 5' RACE reads were re-called with MiXCR into one record per CDR3 protein. This sample has about 85,000 distinct CDR3 sequences, with approximately 18% found just once. The data stem from a study of spatial heterogeneity in lung cancer. Whole-study findings and limits: Expanded tumor TCRs that were ubiquitous appeared in blood more at resection than follow-up.

Time point indicated: sample taken at primary tumor resection. Unsorted tumor, nontumor lung tissue or cryopreserved PBMC supplied the whole RNA. The donor group consisted of around 70 patients who had untreated, early-stage non-small cell lung cancer. The CDR3 spans 15 residues. CDR1 is MNHEY, CDR2 SVGEGT, per germline. Trimming shortened V by 0 bases and J by 9 bases, and 15 bases separated the two germline ends. The sequences come from PBMCs, collected at surgery. The origin of this receptor is a male donor with early-stage non-small cell lung cancer. The V gene is TRBV6-2 or TRBV6-3, the J gene TRBJ2-1; D is undetermined. The CDR3 spells CASSYSTGVLSEQFF. The DNA of the CDR3 is TGTGCCAGCAGTTACTCGACTGGGGTGTTGAGTGAGCAGTTCTTC.